This T cell receptor (beta chain) was sequenced for a study of shared clonotypes between healthy human individuals. CDR1 is SGHNT, CDR2 YYREEE, per germline (reference sequence). The CDR3 has 16 amino acids. With V trimmed by 2 bases and J by 1 base, 0 bases remained unmatched. Genomic DNA from each subset was divided evenly over several immunoSEQ plates. Input per replicate PCR of unsorted PBMC was roughly 300 ng DNA, corresponding to 25,000 to 30,000 T cell genomes. Data came from immunoSEQ multiplex PCR; TCRdb stores just in-frame clones and leaves some out. The sample shows about 490,000 clones, around 78% of them seen only once.

The source material was PBMCs. The rearrangement uses TRBV5-4 and TRBJ2-2, with TRBD2 matching over 12 bases. The sequence came from a woman aged 40-49 years in good health. Some clones in this sample may be carry-over from other donors' samples. CDR3 DNA sequence: TGTGCCAGCAGCTTACTAGCGGGAGGGAACACCGGGGAGCTGTTTTTT. Encoded protein: CASSLLAGGNTGELFF. Looking up the rest from reference TRBV5-4 and TRBJ2-2 gives the full variable domain: ETGVTQSPTHLIKTRGQQVTLRCSSQSGHNTVSWYQQALGQGPQFIFQYYREEENGRGNFPPRFSGLQFPNYSSELNVNALELDDSALYLCASSLLAGGNTGELFFGEGSRLTVL.